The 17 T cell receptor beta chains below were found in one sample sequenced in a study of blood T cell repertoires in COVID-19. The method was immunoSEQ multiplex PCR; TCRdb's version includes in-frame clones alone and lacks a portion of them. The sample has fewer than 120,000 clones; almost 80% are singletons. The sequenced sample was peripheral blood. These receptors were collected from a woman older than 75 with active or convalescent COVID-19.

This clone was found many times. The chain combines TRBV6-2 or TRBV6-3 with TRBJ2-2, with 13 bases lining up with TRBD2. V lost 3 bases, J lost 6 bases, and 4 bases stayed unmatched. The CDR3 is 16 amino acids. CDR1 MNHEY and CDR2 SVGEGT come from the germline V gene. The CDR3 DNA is TGTGCCAGCAGTTATTCGGGACTAGCGGGATCCGGGGAGCTGTTTTTT. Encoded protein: CASSYSGLAGSGELFF.

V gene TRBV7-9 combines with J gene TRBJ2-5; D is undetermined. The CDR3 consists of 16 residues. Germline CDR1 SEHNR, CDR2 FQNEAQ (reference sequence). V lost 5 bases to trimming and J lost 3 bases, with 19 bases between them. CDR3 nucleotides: TGTGCCAGCAGCCCCCGACTTATGGGTTTGAAAGAGACCCAGTACTTC. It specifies CASSPRLMGLKETQYF. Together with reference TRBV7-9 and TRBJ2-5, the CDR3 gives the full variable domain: DTGVSQNPRHKITKRGQNVTFRCDPISEHNRLYWYRQTLGQGPEFLTYFQNEAQLEKSRLLSDRFSAERPKGSFSTLEIQRTEQGDSAMYLCASSPRLMGLKETQYFGPGTRLLVL.

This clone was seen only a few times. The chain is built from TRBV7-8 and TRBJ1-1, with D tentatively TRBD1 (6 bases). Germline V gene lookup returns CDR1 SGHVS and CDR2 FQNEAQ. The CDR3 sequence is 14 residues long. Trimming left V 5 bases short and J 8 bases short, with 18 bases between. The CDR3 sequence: CASSRLRGWGEAFF. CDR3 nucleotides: TGTGCCAGCAGCCGCCTTAGGGGGTGGGGAGAAGCTTTCTTT.

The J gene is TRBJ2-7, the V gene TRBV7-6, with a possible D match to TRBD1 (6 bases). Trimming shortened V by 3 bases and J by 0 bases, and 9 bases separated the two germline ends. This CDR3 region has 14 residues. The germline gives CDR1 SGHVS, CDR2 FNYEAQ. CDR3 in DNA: TGTGCCAGCAGCTTGCAGGGGACCTCCTACGAGCAGTACTTC. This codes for CASSLQGTSYEQYF.

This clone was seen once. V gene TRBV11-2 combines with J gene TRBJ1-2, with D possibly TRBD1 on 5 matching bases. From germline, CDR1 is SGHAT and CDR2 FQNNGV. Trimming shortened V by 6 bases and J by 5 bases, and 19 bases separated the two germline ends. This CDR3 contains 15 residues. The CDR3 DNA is TGTGCCAGCAGTCCTACGAAAGGGAGGGGATATGGCTACACCTTC. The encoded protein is CASSPTKGRGYGYTF.

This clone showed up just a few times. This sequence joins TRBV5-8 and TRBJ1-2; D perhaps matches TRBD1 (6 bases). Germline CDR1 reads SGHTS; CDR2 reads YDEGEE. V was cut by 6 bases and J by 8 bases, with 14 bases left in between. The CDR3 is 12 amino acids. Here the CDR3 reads CASIQGIGGYTF. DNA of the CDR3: TGTGCCAGCATTCAGGGGATAGGCGGCTACACCTTC.

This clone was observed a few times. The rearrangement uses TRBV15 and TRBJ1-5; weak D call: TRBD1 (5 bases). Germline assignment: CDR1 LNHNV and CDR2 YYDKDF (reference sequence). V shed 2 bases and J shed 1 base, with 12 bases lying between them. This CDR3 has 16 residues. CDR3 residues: CATSRKGLGSNQPQHF. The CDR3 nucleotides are TGTGCCACCAGCAGAAAGGGACTGGGGAGCAATCAGCCCCAGCATTTT.

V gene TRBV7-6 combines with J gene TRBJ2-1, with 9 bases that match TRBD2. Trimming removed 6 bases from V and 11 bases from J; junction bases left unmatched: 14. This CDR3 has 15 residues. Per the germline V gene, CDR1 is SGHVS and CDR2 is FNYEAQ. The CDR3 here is CASSLDLAGFSKQFF. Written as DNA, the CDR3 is TGTGCCAGCAGTCTAGATCTAGCGGGATTTAGTAAGCAGTTCTTC. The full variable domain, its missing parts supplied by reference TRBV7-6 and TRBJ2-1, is GAGVSQSPRYKVTKRGQDVALRCDPISGHVSLYWYRQALGQGPEFLTYFNYEAQQDKSGLPNDRFSAERPEGSISTLTIQRTEQRDSAMYRCASSLDLAGFSKQFFGPGTRLTVL.

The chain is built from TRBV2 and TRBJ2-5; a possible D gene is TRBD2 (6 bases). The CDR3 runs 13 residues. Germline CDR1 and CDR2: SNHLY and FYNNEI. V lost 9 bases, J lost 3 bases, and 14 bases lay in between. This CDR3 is CASRAGSEETQYF. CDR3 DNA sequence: TGTGCCAGTCGAGCGGGTTCGGAAGAGACCCAGTACTTC. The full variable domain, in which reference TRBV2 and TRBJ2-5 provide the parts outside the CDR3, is EPEVTQTPSHQVTQMGQEVILRCVPISNHLYFYWYRQILGQKVEFLVSFYNNEISEKSEIFDDQFSVERPDGSNFTLKIRSTKLEDSAMYFCASRAGSEETQYFGPGTRLLVL.

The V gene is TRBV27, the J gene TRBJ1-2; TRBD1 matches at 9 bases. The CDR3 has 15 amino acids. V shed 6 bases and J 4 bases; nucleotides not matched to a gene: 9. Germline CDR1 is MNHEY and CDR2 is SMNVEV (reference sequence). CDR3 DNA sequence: TGTGCCAGCAGCCGAAAGGGACAGGGAGGCTATGGCTACACCTTC. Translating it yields CASSRKGQGGYGYTF.

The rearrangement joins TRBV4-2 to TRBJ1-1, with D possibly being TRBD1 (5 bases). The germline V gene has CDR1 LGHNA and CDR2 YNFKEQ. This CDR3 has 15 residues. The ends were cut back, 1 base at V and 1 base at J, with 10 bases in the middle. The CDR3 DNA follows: TGTGCCAGCAGCCAAGGGACATACGAGAACACTGAAGCTTTCTTT. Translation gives CASSQGTYENTEAFF.

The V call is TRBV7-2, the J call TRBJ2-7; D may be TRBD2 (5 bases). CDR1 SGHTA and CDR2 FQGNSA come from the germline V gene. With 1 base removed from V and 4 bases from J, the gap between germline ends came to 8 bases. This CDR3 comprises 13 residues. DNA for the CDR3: TGTGCCAGCAGCTTAGGCCCGGGGTACGAGCAGTACTTC. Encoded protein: CASSLGPGYEQYF.

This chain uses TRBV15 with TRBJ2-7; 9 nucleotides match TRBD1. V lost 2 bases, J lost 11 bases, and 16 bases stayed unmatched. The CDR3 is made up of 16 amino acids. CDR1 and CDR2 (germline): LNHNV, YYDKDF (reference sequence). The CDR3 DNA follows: TGTGCCACCAGCAGACCGGAGGACAGGGGCCTAGGCGGGGAGTACTTC. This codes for CATSRPEDRGLGGEYF.

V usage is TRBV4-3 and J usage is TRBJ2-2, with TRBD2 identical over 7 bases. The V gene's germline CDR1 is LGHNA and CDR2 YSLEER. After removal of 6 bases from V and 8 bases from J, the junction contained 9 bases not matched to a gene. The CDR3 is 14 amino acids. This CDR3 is CASRLAGTAGELFF. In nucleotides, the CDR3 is TGCGCCAGCAGATTAGCGGGCACCGCGGGGGAGCTGTTTTTT.

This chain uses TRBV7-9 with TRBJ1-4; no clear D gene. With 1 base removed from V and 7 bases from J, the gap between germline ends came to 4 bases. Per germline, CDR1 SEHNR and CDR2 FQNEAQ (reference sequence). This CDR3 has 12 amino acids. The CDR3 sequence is CASSLVREKLFF. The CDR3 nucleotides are TGTGCCAGCAGCTTAGTCCGTGAAAAACTGTTTTTT.

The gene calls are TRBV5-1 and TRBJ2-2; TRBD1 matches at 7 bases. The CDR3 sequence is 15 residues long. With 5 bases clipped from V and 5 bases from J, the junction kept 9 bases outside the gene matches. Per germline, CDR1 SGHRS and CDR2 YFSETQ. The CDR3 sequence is CASRWSQGVTGELFF. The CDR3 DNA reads TGCGCCAGCAGGTGGAGCCAGGGGGTTACCGGGGAGCTGTTTTTT.

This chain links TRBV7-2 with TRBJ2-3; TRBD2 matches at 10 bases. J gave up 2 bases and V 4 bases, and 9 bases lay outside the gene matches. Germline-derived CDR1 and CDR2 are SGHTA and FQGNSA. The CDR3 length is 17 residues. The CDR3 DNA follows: TGTGCCAGCAGCTCGACCGATAGCGGGAGGTACACAGATACGCAGTATTTT. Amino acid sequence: CASSSTDSGRYTDTQYF.